The sequence of this T cell receptor (beta chain) was determined in a study of T cell responses to AZD1222 COVID-19 vaccine. Regarding this clone: Its matching antigen is unknown.

Germline CDR1 is SGHDT and CDR2 is YYEEEE. CDR3 length: 14 amino acids. V shed 7 bases and J shed 4 bases, with 18 bases lying between them. Notes on the study in general: Clonal diversity was possibly underestimated; the donors were predominantly white British and more often female.

Clones were sequenced by immunoSEQ multiplex PCR, and TCRdb holds only the in-frame ones, with some missing. The data show about 270,000 clones, with 90% to 95% seen just once and about 0.5% held by the top ten. The receptor's source is an adult who received the AZD1222 COVID-19 vaccine. Sequencing used peripheral blood, obtained 28 days after the second AZD1222 dose. This chain links TRBV5-6 with TRBJ2-7; D is uncertain. CDR3 sequence: CASFRDALLYEQYF. The CDR3 DNA is TGTGCCAGCTTTCGAGACGCCCTCCTATACGAGCAGTACTTC.